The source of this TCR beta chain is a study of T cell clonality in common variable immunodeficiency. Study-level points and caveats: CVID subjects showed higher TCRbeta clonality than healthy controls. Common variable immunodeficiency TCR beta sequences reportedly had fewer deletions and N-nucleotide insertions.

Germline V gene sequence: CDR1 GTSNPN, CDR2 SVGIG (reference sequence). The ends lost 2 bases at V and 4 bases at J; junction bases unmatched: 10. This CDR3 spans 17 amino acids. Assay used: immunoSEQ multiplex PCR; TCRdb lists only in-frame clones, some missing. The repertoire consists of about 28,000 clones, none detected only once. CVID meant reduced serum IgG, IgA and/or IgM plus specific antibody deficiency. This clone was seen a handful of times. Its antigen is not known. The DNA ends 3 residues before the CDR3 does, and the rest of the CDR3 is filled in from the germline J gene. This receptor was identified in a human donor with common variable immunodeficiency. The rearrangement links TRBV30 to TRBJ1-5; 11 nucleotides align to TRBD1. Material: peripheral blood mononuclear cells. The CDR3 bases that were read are TGTGCCTGGAGTAAGACGGACAGGGGGCGAGGAAATCAGCCC. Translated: CAWSKTDRGRGNQP. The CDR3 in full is CAWSKTDRGRGNQPQHF.